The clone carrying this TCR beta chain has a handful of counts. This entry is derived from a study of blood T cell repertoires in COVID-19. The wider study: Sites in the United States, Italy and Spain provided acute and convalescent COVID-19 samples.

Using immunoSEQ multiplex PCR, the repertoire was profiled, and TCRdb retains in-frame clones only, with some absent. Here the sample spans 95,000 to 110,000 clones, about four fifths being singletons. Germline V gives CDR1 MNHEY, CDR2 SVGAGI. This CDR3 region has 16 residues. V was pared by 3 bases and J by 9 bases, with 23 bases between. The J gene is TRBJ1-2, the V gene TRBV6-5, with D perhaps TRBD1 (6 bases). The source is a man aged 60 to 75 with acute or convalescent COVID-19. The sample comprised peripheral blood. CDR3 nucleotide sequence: TGTGCCAGCAGTTATTCAGGGGAGGGGGGCACCCGGCGCTACACCTTC. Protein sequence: CASSYSGEGGTRRYTF.